The 25 T cell receptor beta chains below come from one sample, sequenced in a study of blood T cell repertoires in COVID-19. Sequenced by immunoSEQ multiplex PCR; TCRdb stores in-frame clones only, minus some. Of 250,000 to 350,000 clones in the sample, 88% were seen once. Sequenced: peripheral blood. The receptors were sampled from a woman aged 30 to 39 with COVID-19, enrolled during active disease.

As concerns this clone: Other nucleotide sequences in the sample specify the same CDR3. This rearrangement joins TRBV29-1 to TRBJ2-5; tentatively, D is TRBD2 (6 bases). The ends were cut back, 4 bases at V and 5 bases at J, with 8 bases in the middle. The CDR3 runs to 11 residues. Germline V gene data show CDR1 as SQVTM and CDR2 as ANQGSEA. CDR3 nucleotides: TGCAGCGTTGGGGGGAGGGAGACCCAGTACTTC. Encoded protein: CSVGGRETQYF.

This clone is a singleton in its sample. This chain uses TRBV11-3 with TRBJ2-4; the match to TRBD1 covers 8 bases. This CDR3 has 16 amino acids. V shed 4 bases and J 0 bases; nucleotides not matched to a gene: 5. Germline V lookup: CDR1 SGHNT, CDR2 YENEEA. Here the CDR3 reads CASSSGTGEAKNIQYF. The DNA of the CDR3 is TGTGCCAGCAGCTCCGGGACAGGCGAAGCCAAAAACATTCAGTACTTC. Complete variable domain (other parts from reference TRBV11-3 and TRBJ2-4): EAGVVQSPRYKIIEKKQPVAFWCNPISGHNTLYWYLQNLGQGPELLIRYENEEAVDDSQLPKDRFSAERLKGVDSTLKIQPAELGDSAVYLCASSSGTGEAKNIQYFGAGTRLSVL.

The chain joins TRBV3-1 (or the pseudogene TRBV3-2) to TRBJ2-5; 8 bases are a match to TRBD2. CDR1 LGHDT and CDR2 YNNKEL come from the germline V gene (reference sequence). The length of the CDR3 is 14 residues. Losses at the gene ends were 1 base for V and 4 bases for J; bases not matched to a gene: 2. The chain's CDR3 is CASSQAGGPETQYF. Here the CDR3 DNA reads TGTGCCAGCAGCCAAGCGGGAGGGCCAGAGACCCAGTACTTC.

The V gene is TRBV3-1 (or the pseudogene TRBV3-2), the J gene TRBJ1-4, with 7 bases identical to TRBD1. Germline assignment: CDR1 LGHDT and CDR2 YNNKEL (reference sequence). With V trimmed by 4 bases and J by 7 bases, 3 bases remained unmatched. There are 13 residues in the CDR3. CDR3 loop: CASSPGTVEKLFF. The CDR3 DNA reads TGTGCCAGCAGCCCCGGGACAGTTGAAAAACTGTTTTTT.

This clone was seen just once. V is TRBV28 and J is TRBJ1-2; D uncertain. Germline-derived CDR1 and CDR2 are MDHEN and SYDVKM. This CDR3 contains 13 residues. The V gene lost 3 bases and the J gene lost 2 bases, with 7 bases spanning the gap. The DNA of the CDR3 is TGTGCCAGCAGTTTGGAGAGGAACTATGGCTACACCTTC. Translating it yields CASSLERNYGYTF.

This clone was seen more than once but under ten times. The chain couples TRBV6-2 or TRBV6-3 to TRBJ2-4; 14 nucleotides line up with TRBD2. Germline CDR1 MNHEY, CDR2 SVGEGT. The CDR3 loop spans 15 amino acids. Trimming at V came to 5 bases and at J to 7 bases, leaving 4 bases not matched to a gene. The CDR3 nucleotides read TGTGCCAGCAGTCCCCGGACTAGCGGGAGGAACATTCAGTACTTC. Its translation: CASSPRTSGRNIQYF.

The chain employs TRBV6-5 and TRBJ1-2; no clear D gene. The CDR3 is made up of 12 amino acids. The germline V gene has CDR1 MNHEY and CDR2 SVGAGI. V gave up 11 bases and J gave up 8 bases, with 18 bases separating them. CDR3: CAAYRSGRGYTF. CDR3 DNA sequence: TGTGCCGCGTACAGAAGCGGTCGGGGCTACACCTTC.

This rearrangement joins TRBV28 to TRBJ1-1; perhaps TRBD1 as D (6 bases). Per germline, CDR1 MDHEN and CDR2 SYDVKM. CDR3 size: 14 residues. Trimming took 4 bases from V and 5 from J, leaving 14 bases between them. CDR3 sequence reads: CASSSLGARTEAFF. CDR3 coding DNA: TGTGCCAGCAGTTCGCTGGGGGCCAGGACTGAAGCTTTCTTT.

The gene calls are TRBV6-5 and TRBJ1-1, with D possibly TRBD1 on 6 matching bases. In germline, CDR1 is MNHEY, CDR2 SVGAGI. This CDR3 is built from 15 residues. Trimming stripped 6 bases from V and 9 bases from J, with 23 bases between. Written as DNA, the CDR3 is TGTGCCAGCAGGCCCTACTCGGACAGTTCCTATAAAGCTTTCTTT. Its protein product is CASRPYSDSSYKAFF.

This chain links TRBV24-1 with TRBJ2-5, with 7 nucleotides matching TRBD2. Trimming removed 4 bases from V and 5 bases from J; junction bases left unmatched: 9. CDR3 length: 15 residues. Germline V gene sequence: CDR1 KGHDR, CDR2 SFDVKD. As DNA, the CDR3 is TGTGCCACCAGTGACCCCAGACTAGCTTTGGAGACCCAGTACTTC. It encodes CATSDPRLALETQYF.

The chain carries TRBV5-1 and TRBJ2-5; 9 nucleotides line up with TRBD1. This CDR3 is built from 15 residues. From germline, CDR1 is SGHRS and CDR2 YFSETQ. J was trimmed by 6 bases and V by 4 bases; bases with no gene match: 10. The CDR3 loop reads CASSVPGQGLQTQYF. The CDR3, as DNA: TGCGCCAGCAGCGTTCCGGGACAGGGTTTGCAGACCCAGTACTTC.

The chain employs TRBV30 and TRBJ2-5; TRBD1 matches 9 bases. With 1 base clipped from V and 0 bases from J, the junction kept 3 bases outside the gene matches. The CDR3 sequence is 15 residues long. CDR1 and CDR2 (germline): GTSNPN, SVGIG (reference sequence). The DNA of the CDR3 is TGTGCCTGGAGTGGAGGGACAGGGTACCAAGAGACCCAGTACTTC. This sequence encodes CAWSGGTGYQETQYF.

The chain uses TRBV6-2 or TRBV6-3 and TRBJ2-5; D ambiguous. Germline assignment: CDR1 MNHEY and CDR2 SVGEGT. The length of the CDR3 is 13 residues. Trimming took 4 bases from V and 1 from J, leaving 7 bases between them. CDR3 in amino acids: CASSSQFQETQYF. DNA of the CDR3: TGTGCCAGCAGTTCCCAATTCCAAGAGACCCAGTACTTC.

This clone was observed a handful of times. The genes are TRBV4-1 and TRBJ2-3; D is ambiguous. Trimming pared 1 base from V and 0 bases from J, leaving 8 bases between. Germline assignment: CDR1 MGHRA and CDR2 YSYEKL. The CDR3 runs 15 residues. The CDR3 bases are TGCGCCAGCAGCCAAGCAACTACCAGCACAGATACGCAGTATTTT. This encodes CASSQATTSTDTQYF.

This clone was observed once. The V gene is TRBV6-5, the J gene TRBJ1-5, with D possibly matching TRBD1 (5 bases). Trimming took off 3 bases at V and 4 bases at J, with 13 bases between the two ends. The length of the CDR3 is 15 residues. Germline lookup yields CDR1 MNHEY and CDR2 SVGAGI. CDR3 bases: TGTGCCAGCAGTTATCTCCAGACAGAAAATCAGCCCCAGCATTTT. This sequence encodes CASSYLQTENQPQHF.

This sequence joins TRBV10-3 and TRBJ2-7, with 8 bases lining up with TRBD1. Germline CDR1 is ENHRY and CDR2 is SYGVKD. Unmatched junction bases numbered 6, after V lost 3 bases and J lost 5 bases. This CDR3 spans 14 amino acids. The CDR3 bases are TGTGCCATCAGTGACCTGGACAGGGTCCACGAGCAGTACTTC. It codes for CAISDLDRVHEQYF.

The V gene is TRBV28, the J gene TRBJ2-7; 9 bases are shared with TRBD1. CDR1 and CDR2 (germline): MDHEN, SYDVKM. CDR3 size: 15 residues. V gave up 7 bases and J gave up 4 bases; unmatched junction bases: 11. This CDR3 reads CASISRGTGRYEQYF. The DNA of the CDR3 is TGTGCCAGCATTTCACGAGGGACAGGGCGTTACGAGCAGTACTTC.

This chain joins TRBV5-1 and TRBJ1-1; D remains unclear. This CDR3 has 13 residues. CDR1 and CDR2 from the germline V gene are SGHRS and YFSETQ. Trimming took 0 bases from V and 1 from J, leaving 4 bases between them. The CDR3 region is CASSLAKNTEAFF. The DNA of the CDR3 is TGCGCCAGCAGCTTGGCCAAGAACACTGAAGCTTTCTTT.

The chain links TRBV7-8 to TRBJ2-2; 10 bases agree with TRBD2. Germline-derived CDR1 and CDR2 are SGHVS and FQNEAQ. The CDR3 contains 15 residues. After removal of 2 bases from V and 4 bases from J, the junction contained 1 base not matched to a gene. CDR3: CASSLLAGATGELFF. The CDR3 nucleotides read TGTGCCAGCAGCTTACTAGCGGGAGCCACCGGGGAGCTGTTTTTT.

The chain links TRBV5-6 to TRBJ1-2, with D possibly being TRBD1 (6 bases). The V end lost 6 bases, the J end lost 3 bases, and 18 bases lay between the germline ends. CDR3 length equals 15 residues. CDR1 is SGHDT, CDR2 YYEEEE, per germline. CDR3 nucleotides: TGTGCCAGCAATCCCCAGGGGAGACTGGACTATGGCTACACCTTC. Encoded protein: CASNPQGRLDYGYTF.

This chain connects TRBV19 to TRBJ2-1, with TRBD1 as a possible D gene (6 bases). The germline V gene has CDR1 LNHDA and CDR2 SQIVND (reference sequence). CDR3 length: 14 residues. V gave up 3 bases and J gave up 7 bases, with 13 bases separating them. CDR3 region: CASSMGTQGNEQFF. CDR3 bases: TGTGCCAGTAGTATGGGTACCCAGGGGAATGAGCAGTTCTTC.

The chain employs TRBV6-5 and TRBJ1-1; no reliable D call. The V end was cut by 0 bases, the J end by 7 bases, with 12 bases between. Germline assignment: CDR1 MNHEY and CDR2 SVGAGI. The length of the CDR3 is 14 residues. CDR3 sequence (DNA): TGTGCCAGCAGTTACTCACGATCTCGGGGTGAAGCTTTCTTT. Translation gives CASSYSRSRGEAFF.

The chain links TRBV5-5 to TRBJ2-3; tentative D call: TRBD2 (6 bases). V shed 0 bases and J shed 2 bases, with 10 bases lying between them. The germline V gene encodes CDR1 SGHKS and CDR2 YYEKEE (reference sequence). The CDR3 loop spans 15 amino acids. The CDR3 reads CASSLAGAHTDTQYF. In DNA, the CDR3 is TGTGCCAGCAGCTTGGCGGGAGCTCACACAGATACGCAGTATTTT.

The chain has TRBV27 and TRBJ1-1; perhaps TRBD1 as D (6 bases). Germline V lookup: CDR1 MNHEY, CDR2 SMNVEV (reference sequence). The CDR3 is 13 residues long. V lost 5 bases to trimming and J lost 5 bases, with 12 bases between them. CDR3: CASSPDRWTEAFF. The CDR3 DNA reads as TGTGCCAGCAGTCCCGACAGGTGGACTGAAGCTTTCTTT.

J is TRBJ1-1 and V is TRBV11-2; 8 nucleotides line up with TRBD1. After removal of 4 bases from V and 7 bases from J, the junction contained 11 bases not matched to a gene. The germline CDR1 and CDR2 sequences are SGHAT and FQNNGV. The CDR3 length is 15 residues. CDR3 nucleotides: TGTGCCAGCAGCTCAAACAGGGGGAGTCTGGGTGAAGCTTTCTTT. Protein sequence: CASSSNRGSLGEAFF. The variable domain in full, completed from reference TRBV11-2 and TRBJ1-1, reads EAGVAQSPRYKIIEKRQSVAFWCNPISGHATLYWYQQILGQGPKLLIQFQNNGVVDDSQLPKDRFSAERLKGVDSTLKIQPAKLEDSAVYLCASSSNRGSLGEAFFGQGTRLTVV.